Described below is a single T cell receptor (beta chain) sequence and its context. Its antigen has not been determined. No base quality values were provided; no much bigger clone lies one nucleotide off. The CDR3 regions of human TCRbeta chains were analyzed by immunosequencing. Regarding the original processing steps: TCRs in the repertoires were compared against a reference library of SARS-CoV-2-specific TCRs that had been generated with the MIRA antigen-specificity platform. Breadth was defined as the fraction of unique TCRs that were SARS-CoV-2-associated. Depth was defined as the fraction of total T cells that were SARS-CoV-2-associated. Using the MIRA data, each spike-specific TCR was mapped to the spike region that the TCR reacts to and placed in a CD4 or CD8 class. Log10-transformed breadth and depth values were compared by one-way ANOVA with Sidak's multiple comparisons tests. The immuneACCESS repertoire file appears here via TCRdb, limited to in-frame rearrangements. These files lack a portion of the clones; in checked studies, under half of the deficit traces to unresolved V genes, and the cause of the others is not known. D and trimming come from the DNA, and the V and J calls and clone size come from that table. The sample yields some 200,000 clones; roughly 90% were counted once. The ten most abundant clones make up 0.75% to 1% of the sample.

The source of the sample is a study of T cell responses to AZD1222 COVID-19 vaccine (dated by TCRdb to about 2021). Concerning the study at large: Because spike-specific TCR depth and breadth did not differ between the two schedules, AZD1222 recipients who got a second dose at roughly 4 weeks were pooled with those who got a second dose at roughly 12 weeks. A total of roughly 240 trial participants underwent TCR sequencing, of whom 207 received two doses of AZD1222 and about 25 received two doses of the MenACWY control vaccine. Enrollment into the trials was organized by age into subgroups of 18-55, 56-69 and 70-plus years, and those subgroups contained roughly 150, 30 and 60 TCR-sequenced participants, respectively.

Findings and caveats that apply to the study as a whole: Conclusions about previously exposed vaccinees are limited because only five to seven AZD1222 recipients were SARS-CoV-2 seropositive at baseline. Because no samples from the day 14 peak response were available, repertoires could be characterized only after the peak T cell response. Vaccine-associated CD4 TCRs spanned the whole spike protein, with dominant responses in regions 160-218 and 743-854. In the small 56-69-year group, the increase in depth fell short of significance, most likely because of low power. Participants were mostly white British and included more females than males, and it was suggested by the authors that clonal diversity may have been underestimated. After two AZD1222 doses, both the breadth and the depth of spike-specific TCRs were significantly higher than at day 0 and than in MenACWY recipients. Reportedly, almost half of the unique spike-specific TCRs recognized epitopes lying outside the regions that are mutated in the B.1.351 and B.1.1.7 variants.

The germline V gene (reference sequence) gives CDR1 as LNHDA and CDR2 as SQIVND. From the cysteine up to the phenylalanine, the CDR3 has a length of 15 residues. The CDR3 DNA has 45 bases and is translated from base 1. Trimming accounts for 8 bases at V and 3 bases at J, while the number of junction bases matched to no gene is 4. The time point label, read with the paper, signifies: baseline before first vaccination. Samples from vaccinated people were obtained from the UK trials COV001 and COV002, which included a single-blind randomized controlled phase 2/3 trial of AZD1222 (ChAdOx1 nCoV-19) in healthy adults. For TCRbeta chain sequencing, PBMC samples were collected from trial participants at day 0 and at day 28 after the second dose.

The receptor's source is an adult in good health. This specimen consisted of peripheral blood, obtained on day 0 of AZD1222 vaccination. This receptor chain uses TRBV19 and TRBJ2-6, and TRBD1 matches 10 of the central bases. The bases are TGTGCCAGTGGGGACAGGGGCAGTGGGGCCAACGTCCTGACTTTC. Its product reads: CASGDRGSGANVLTF.